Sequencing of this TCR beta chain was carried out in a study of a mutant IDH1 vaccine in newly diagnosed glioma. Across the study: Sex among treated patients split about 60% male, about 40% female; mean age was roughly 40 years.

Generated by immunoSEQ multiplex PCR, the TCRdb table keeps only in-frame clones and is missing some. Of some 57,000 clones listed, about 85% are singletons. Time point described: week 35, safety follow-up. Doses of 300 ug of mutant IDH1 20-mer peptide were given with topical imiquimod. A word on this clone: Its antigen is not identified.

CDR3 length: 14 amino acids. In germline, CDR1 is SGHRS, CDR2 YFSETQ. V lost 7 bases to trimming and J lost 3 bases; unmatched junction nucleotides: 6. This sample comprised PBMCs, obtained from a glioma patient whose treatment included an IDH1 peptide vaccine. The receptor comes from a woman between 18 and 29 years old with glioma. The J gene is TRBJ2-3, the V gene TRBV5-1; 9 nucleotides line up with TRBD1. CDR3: CASRRDRATDTQYF. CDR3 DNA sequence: TGCGCCAGCCGCCGGGACAGGGCTACAGATACGCAGTATTTT.